This TCR beta chain was documented in a study of CD8 T cells in ankylosing spondylitis listed by TCRdb under 2017. The study in broad terms: To find TCR variants linked to disease, the study profiled T cell receptor beta repertoires in ankylosing spondylitis patients and healthy donors. In total, the full study cohort was made up of 110 or so healthy donors and roughly 27 ankylosing spondylitis patients. Peripheral blood was sampled, and synovial fluid was also collected from ankylosing spondylitis patients.

This clonotype showed up just a few times. Its antigen remains unidentified. The sample holds no much larger clone one base away, and base qualities are not on file. Study-wide conclusions, independent of this receptor: The disease-linked clones had a CD8+ phenotype and were found at relatively low frequencies in peripheral blood. A TCR beta motif of several highly homologous amino acid variants appeared characteristic of blood from ankylosing spondylitis patients. Some TCR beta motif variants had previously been reported in synovial fluid and blood of reactive arthritis patients, which suggested common disease-initiation mechanisms. Significant enrichment of the disease-linked clones was reported in matched synovial fluid samples from ankylosing spondylitis patients.

TCRdb records Illumina HiSeq 2500 as the sequencer. TCR beta libraries were prepared by quantitative 5'-RACE with molecular barcodes. On the study's bioinformatics: A new computational method based on a probabilistic model of VDJ rearrangement was used to identify disease-linked TCR variants. TCRdb trimmed public reads at Q25 via fastp, called clones via MiXCR and kept in-frame beta chains. Duplicate CDR3 protein sequences are folded into a single record with the most common DNA and genes. TCRdb, not the authors, supplied the V and J calls. The sample contains a few hundred thousand distinct CDR3 sequences, less than 25% of them found a single time. The top ten clones comprise 3.5% of the sample. The CDR3 contains 11 residues, cysteine and phenylalanine counted. The DNA shown is the 33-base CDR3, in frame from base 1. V is shortened by 3 bases, J by 7 bases, and the region joining them spans 5 bases.

The receptor comes from a female donor with ankylosing spondylitis or in good health (not recorded which). Source material: blood, either unsorted or a sorted T cell fraction (not recorded which). The rearrangement joined TRBV12-3 or TRBV12-4 to TRBJ2-3, with no confident D gene call. The CDR3 reads as follows: CASSFRNTQYF. The DNA sequence reads TGTGCCAGCAGTTTCAGGAATACGCAGTATTTT.